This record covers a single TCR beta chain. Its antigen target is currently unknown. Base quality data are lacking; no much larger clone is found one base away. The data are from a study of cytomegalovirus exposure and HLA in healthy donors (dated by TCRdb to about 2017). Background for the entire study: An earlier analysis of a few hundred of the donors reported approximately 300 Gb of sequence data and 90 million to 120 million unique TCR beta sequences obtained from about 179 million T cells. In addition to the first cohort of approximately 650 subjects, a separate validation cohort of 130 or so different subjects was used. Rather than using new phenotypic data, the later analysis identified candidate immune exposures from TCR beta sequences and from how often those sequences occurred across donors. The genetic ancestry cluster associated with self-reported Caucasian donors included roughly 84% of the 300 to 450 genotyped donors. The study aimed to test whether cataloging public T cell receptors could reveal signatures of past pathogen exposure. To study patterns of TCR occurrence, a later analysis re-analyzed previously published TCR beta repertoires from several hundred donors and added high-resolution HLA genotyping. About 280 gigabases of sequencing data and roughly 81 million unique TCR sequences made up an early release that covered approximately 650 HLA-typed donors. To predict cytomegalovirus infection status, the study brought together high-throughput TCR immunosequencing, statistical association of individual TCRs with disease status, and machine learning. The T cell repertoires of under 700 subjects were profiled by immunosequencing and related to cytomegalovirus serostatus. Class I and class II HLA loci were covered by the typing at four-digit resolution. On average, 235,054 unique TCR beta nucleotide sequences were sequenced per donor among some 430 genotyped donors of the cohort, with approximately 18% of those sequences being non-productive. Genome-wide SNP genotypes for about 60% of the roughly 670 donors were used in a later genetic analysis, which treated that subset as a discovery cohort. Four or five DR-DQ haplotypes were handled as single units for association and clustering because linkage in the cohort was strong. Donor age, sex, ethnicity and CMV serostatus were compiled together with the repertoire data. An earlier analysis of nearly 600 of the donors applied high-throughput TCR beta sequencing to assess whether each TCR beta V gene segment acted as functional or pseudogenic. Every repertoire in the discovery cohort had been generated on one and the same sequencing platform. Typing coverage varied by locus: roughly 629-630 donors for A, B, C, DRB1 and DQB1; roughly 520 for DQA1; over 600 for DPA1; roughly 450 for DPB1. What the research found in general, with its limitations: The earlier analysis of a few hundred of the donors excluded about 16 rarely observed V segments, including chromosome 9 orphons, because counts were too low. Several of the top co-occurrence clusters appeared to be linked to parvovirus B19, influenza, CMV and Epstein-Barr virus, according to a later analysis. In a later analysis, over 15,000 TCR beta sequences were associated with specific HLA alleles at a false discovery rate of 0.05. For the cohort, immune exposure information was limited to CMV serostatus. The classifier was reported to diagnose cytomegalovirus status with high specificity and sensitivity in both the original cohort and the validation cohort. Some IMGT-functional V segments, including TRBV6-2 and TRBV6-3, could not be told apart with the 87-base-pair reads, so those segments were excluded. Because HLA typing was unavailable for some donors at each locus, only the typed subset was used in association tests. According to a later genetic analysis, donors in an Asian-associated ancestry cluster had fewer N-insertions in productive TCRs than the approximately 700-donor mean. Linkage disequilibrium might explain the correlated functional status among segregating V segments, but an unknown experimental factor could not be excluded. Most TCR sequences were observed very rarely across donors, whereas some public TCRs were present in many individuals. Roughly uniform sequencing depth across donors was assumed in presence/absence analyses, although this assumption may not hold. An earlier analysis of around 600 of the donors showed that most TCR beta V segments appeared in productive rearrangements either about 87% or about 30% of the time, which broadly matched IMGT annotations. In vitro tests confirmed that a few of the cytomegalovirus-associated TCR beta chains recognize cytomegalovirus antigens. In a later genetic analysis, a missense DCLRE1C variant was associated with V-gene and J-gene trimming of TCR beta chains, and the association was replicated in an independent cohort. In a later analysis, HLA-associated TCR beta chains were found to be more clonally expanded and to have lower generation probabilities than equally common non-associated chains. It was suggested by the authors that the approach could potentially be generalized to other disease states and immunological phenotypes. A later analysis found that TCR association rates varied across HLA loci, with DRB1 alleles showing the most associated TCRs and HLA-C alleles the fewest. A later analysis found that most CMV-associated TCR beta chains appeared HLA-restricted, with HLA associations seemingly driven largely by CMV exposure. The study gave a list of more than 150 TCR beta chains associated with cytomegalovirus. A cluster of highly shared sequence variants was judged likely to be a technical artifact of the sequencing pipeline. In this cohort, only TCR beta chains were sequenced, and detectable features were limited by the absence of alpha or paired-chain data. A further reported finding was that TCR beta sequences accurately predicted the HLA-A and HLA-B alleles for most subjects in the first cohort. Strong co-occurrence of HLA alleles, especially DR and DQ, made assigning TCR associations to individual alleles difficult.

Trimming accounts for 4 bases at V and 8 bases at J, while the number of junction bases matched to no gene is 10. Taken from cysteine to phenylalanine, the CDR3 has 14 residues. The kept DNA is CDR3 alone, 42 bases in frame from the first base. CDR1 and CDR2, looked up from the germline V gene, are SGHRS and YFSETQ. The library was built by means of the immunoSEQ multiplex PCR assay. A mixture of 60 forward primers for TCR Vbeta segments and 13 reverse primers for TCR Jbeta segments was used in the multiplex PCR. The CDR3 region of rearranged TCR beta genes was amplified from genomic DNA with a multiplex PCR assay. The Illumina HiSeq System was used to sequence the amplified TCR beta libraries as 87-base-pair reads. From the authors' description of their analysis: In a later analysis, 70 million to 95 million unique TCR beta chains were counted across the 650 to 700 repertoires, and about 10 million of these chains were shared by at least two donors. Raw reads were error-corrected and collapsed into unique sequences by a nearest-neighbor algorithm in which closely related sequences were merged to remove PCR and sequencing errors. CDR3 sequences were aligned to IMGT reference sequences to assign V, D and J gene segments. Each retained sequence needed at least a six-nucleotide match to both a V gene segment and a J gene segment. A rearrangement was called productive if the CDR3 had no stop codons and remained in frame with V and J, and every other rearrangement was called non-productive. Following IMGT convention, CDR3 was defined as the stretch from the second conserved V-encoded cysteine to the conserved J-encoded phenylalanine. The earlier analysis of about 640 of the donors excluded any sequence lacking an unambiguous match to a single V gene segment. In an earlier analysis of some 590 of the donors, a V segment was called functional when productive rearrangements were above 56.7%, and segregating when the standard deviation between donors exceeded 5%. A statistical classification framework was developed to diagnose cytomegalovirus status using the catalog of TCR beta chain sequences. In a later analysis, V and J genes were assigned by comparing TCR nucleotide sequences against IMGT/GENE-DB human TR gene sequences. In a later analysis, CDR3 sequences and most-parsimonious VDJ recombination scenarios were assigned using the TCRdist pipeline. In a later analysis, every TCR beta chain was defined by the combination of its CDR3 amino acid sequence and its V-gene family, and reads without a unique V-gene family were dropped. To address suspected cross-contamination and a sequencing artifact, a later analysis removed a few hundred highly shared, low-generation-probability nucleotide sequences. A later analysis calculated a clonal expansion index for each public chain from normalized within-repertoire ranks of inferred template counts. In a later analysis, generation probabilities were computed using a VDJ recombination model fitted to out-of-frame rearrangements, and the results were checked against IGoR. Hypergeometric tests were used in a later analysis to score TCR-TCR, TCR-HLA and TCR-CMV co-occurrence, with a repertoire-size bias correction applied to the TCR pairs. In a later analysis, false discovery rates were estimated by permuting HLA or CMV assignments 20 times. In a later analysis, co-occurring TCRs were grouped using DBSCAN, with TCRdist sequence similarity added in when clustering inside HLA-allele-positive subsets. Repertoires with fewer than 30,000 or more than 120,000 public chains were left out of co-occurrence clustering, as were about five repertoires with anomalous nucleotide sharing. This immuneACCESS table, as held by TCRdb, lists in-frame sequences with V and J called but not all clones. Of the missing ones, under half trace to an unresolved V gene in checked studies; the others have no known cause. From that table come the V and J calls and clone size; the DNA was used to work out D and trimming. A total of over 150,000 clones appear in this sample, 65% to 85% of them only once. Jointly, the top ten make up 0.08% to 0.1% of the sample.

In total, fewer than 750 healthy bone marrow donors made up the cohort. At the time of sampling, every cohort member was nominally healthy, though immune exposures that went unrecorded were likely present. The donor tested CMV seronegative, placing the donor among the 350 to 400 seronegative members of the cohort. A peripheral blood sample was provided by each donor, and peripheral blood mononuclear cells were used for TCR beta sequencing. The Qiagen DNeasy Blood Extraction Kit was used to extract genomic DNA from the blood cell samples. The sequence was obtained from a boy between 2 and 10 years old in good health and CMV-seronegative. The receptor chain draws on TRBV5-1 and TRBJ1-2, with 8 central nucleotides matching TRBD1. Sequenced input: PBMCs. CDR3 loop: CASSPGAQGDGYTF. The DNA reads TGCGCCAGCAGCCCCGGGGCACAGGGGGACGGCTACACCTTC.